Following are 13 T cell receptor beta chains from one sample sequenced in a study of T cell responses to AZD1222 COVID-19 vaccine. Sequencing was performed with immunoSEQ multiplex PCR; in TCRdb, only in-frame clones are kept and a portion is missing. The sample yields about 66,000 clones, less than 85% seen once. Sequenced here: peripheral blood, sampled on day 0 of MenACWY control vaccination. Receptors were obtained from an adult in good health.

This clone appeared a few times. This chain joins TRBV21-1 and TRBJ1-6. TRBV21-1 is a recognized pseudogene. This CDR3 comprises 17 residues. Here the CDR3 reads CASSKFFGEGPNSPLHF. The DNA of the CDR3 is TGTGCCAGCAGCAAATTTTTCGGGGAGGGGCCTAATTCACCCCTCCACTTT.

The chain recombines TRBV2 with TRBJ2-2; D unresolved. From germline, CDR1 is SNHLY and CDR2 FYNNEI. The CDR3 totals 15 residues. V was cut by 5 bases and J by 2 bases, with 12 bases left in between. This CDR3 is CASSPSPPNTGELFF. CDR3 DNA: TGTGCCAGCAGTCCCTCCCCTCCCAACACCGGGGAGCTGTTTTTT.

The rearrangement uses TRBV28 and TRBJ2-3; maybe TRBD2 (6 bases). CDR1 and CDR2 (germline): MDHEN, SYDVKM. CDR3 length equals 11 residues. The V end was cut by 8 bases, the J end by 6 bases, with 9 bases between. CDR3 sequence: CASRGTDTQYF. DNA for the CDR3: TGTGCCAGCCGGGGGACGGATACGCAGTATTTT.

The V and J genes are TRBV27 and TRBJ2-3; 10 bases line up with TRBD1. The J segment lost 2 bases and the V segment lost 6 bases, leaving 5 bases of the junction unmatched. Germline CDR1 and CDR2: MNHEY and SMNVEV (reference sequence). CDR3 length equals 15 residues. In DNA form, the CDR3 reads TGTGCCAGCAGCGGACAGGGGGGGCCCACAGATACGCAGTATTTT. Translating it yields CASSGQGGPTDTQYF.

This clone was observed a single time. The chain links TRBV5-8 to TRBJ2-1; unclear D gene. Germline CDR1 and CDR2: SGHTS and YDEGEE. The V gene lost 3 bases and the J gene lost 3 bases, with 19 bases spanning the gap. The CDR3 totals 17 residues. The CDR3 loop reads CASSWTSLAWNYNEQFF. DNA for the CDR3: TGTGCCAGCAGCTGGACCAGCTTAGCTTGGAACTACAATGAGCAGTTCTTC. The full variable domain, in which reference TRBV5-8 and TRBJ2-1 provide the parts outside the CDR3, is EAGVTQSPTHLIKTRGQQATLRCSPISGHTSVYWYQQALGLGLQFLLWYDEGEERNRGNFPPRFSGRQFPNYSSELNVNALELEDSALYLCASSWTSLAWNYNEQFFGPGTRLTVL.

CDR3 coding DNA: TGTGCCAGCAGGGGATCCCCGGAGCCCCAAAACATTCAGTACTTC. This encodes CASRGSPEPQNIQYF. The rearrangement joins TRBV28 to TRBJ2-4; D ambiguous. Germline V gene data show CDR1 as MDHEN and CDR2 as SYDVKM. The length of the CDR3 is 15 residues. Trimming took off 6 bases at V and 5 bases at J, with 17 bases between the two ends. The variable domain in full, completed from reference TRBV28 and TRBJ2-4, reads DVKVTQSSRYLVKRTGEKVFLECVQDMDHENMFWYRQDPGLGLRLIYFSYDVKMKEKGDIPEGYSVSREKKERFSLILESASTNQTSMYLCASRGSPEPQNIQYFGAGTRLSVL.

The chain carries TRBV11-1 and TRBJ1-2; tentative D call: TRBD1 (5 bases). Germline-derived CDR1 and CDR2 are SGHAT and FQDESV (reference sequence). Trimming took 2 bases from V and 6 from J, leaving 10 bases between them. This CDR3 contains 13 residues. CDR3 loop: CASSLTGDDGYTF. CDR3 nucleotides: TGTGCCAGCAGCTTAACGGGGGACGATGGCTACACCTTC.

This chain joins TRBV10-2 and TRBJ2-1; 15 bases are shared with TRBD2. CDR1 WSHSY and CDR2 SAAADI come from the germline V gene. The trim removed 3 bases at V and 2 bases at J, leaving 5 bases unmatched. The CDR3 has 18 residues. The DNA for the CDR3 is TGCGCCAGCAGTGAAGGACTAGCGGGAGGGCCCACCTACAATGAGCAGTTCTTC. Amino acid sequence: CASSEGLAGGPTYNEQFF.

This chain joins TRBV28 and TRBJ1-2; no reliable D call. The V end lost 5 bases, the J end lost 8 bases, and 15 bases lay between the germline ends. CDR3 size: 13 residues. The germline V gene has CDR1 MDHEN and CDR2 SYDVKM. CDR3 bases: TGTGCCAGCAGTCGCCCCGAAGAACGAGGCTACACCTTC. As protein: CASSRPEERGYTF.

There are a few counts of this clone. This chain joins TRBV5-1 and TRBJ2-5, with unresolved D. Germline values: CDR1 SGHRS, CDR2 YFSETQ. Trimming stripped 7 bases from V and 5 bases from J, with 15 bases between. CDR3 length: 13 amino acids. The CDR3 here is CASGQQLGETQYF. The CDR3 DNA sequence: TGCGCCAGCGGGCAACAGTTGGGGGAGACCCAGTACTTC.

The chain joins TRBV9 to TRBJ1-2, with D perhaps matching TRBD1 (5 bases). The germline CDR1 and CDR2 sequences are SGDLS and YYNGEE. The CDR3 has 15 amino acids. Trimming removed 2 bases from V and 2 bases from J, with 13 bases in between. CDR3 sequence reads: CASSVSQGLNYGYTF. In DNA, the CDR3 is TGTGCCAGCAGCGTGTCCCAGGGTCTCAACTATGGCTACACCTTC.

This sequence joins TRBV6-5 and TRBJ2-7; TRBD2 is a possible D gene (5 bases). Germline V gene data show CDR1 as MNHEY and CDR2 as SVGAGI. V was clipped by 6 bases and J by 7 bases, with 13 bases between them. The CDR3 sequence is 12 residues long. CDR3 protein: CASSPGAEEQYF. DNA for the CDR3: TGTGCCAGCAGCCCCGGAGCGGAAGAGCAGTACTTC.

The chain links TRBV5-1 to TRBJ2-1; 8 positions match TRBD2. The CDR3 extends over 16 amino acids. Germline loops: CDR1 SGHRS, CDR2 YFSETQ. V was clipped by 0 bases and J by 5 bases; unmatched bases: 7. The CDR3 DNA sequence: TGCGCCAGCAGCTTGGATGGGGTAGCGGGAAACAATGAGCAGTTCTTC. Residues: CASSLDGVAGNNEQFF.